Below are 14 T cell receptor beta chains sequenced from a single sample in a study of T cell responses to AZD1222 COVID-19 vaccine. Clones were read by immunoSEQ multiplex PCR, and TCRdb kept only the in-frame ones, dropping some. The sample yields 100,000 to 150,000 clones, 80% to 90% seen once. This specimen was peripheral blood, taken on day 0 of AZD1222 vaccination. These receptors were obtained from an adult in good health.

This chain joins TRBV6-6 and TRBJ2-7; 7 bases map to TRBD2. The germline CDR1 and CDR2 sequences are MNHNY and SVGAGI (reference sequence). With V trimmed by 5 bases and J by 5 bases, 18 bases remained unmatched. This CDR3 has 17 residues. The CDR3 DNA is TGTGCCAGCAGTCCTTCCGGCGGGAGAATTTTAGGGAACGAGCAGTACTTC. This translates into CASSPSGGRILGNEQYF.

Concerning this clone itself: Other nucleotide sequences from this sample produce the same CDR3. The CDR3 here is CAISESPPNYGYTF. The CDR3 DNA follows: TGTGCCATCAGTGAGTCCCCACCTAACTATGGCTACACCTTC. This chain connects TRBV10-3 to TRBJ1-2; D gene uncertain. Germline-derived CDR1 and CDR2 are ENHRY and SYGVKD. V lost 0 bases, J lost 0 bases, and 5 bases lay in between. The CDR3 consists of 14 residues.

This clone showed up just once. The V and J genes are TRBV5-1 and TRBJ2-7; D remains unclear. CDR1 and CDR2 from the germline V gene are SGHRS and YFSETQ. The CDR3 sequence is 12 residues long. The V end was cut by 7 bases, the J end by 9 bases, with 17 bases between. The CDR3 nucleotides are TGCGCCAGCTTGCCAGGCCAAAAATGGCAGTACTTC. Translating it yields CASLPGQKWQYF.

The chain combines TRBV11-3 with TRBJ2-3; 7 bases agree with TRBD1. Germline V gene sequence: CDR1 SGHNT, CDR2 YENEEA. J was trimmed by 2 bases and V by 5 bases; bases with no gene match: 4. The CDR3 loop spans 14 amino acids. The chain's CDR3 is CASSARGSTDTQYF. DNA of the CDR3: TGTGCCAGCAGCGCCAGGGGGTCCACAGATACGCAGTATTTT.

The chain combines TRBV10-3 with TRBJ2-3; TRBD2 matches 11 bases. In germline, CDR1 is ENHRY, CDR2 SYGVKD. V dropped 8 bases and J dropped 7; count of bases not matched to a gene: 11. This CDR3 is 15 amino acids long. The CDR3 sequence: CAIQTSGSSPNTQYF. CDR3 nucleotide sequence: TGTGCCATCCAAACTAGCGGGAGTTCCCCGAATACGCAGTATTTT.

The chain is built from TRBV12-5 and TRBJ1-2; no reliable D call. This CDR3 has 12 amino acids. V was shortened by 6 bases and J by 7 bases, with 12 bases between the two germline ends. Germline V gene lookup returns CDR1 LGHNT and CDR2 FRNRAP. CDR3 in DNA: TGTGCTAGTGGCTCAGATGCTTCTGGCTACACCTTC. It yields the protein CASGSDASGYTF.

The V call is TRBV9, the J call TRBJ2-5, with TRBD1 matching over 10 bases. The CDR3 covers 15 residues. After removal of 3 bases from V and 2 bases from J, the junction contained 4 bases not matched to a gene. CDR1 and CDR2 (germline): SGDLS, YYNGEE. CDR3 protein: CASSAGTGAQETQYF. Written as DNA, the CDR3 is TGTGCCAGCAGCGCAGGGACAGGGGCTCAAGAGACCCAGTACTTC. The full variable domain, with the rest looked up from reference TRBV9 and TRBJ2-5, is DSGVTQTPKHLITATGQRVTLRCSPRSGDLSVYWYQQSLDQGLQFLIQYYNGEERAKGNILERFSAQQFPDLHSELNLSSLELGDSALYFCASSAGTGAQETQYFGPGTRLLVL.

The chain recombines TRBV11-2 with TRBJ2-6, with D maybe TRBD1 (6 bases). Germline-derived CDR1 and CDR2 are SGHAT and FQNNGV. The CDR3 contains 19 residues. V was cut by 1 base and J by 2 bases, with 18 bases left in between. CDR3 amino acids: CASSLAPAGTLPGANVLTF. Written as DNA, the CDR3 is TGTGCCAGCAGCTTAGCCCCGGCAGGGACACTGCCTGGGGCCAACGTCCTGACTTTC.

The chain uses TRBV28 and TRBJ2-7; TRBD1 aligns across 9 bases. The CDR3 length is 13 residues. V shed 2 bases and J 4 bases; nucleotides not matched to a gene: 0. Per germline, CDR1 MDHEN and CDR2 SYDVKM. The CDR3 sequence is CASSLGQGYEQYF. DNA of the CDR3: TGTGCCAGCAGTTTAGGACAGGGGTACGAGCAGTACTTC.

This clone has a single count. This rearrangement joins TRBV10-1 to TRBJ2-3, with D unresolved. From germline, CDR1 is WNHNN and CDR2 SYGVQD (reference sequence). The germline V and J ends were trimmed by 3 bases and 5 bases, with 21 bases remaining between them. The CDR3 extends over 17 amino acids. CDR3 bases: TGCGCCAGCAGTGACCTACCCGACCATTTTCCGGGAGATACGCAGTATTTT. It encodes CASSDLPDHFPGDTQYF.

The chain uses TRBV6-5 and TRBJ1-1; D gene uncertain. V shed 3 bases and J shed 3 bases, with 8 bases lying between them. The CDR3 contains 13 residues. The germline V gene has CDR1 MNHEY and CDR2 SVGAGI. The chain's CDR3 is CASSYNVDTEAFF. CDR3 coding DNA: TGTGCCAGCAGTTATAATGTGGACACTGAAGCTTTCTTT.

The chain has TRBV19 and TRBJ2-7; TRBD1 might be the D (5 bases). This CDR3 is built from 15 residues. V was trimmed by 3 bases and J by 2 bases, leaving 14 bases between them. Germline V gene sequence: CDR1 LNHDA, CDR2 SQIVND (reference sequence). CDR3 nucleotide sequence: TGTGCCAGTAGTATGGCCCCTGGACACCCCTACGAGCAGTACTTC. It is translated as CASSMAPGHPYEQYF.

This clone showed up just once. CDR3 in DNA: TGTGCCAGCAGCTCGATAATCTACAATGAGCAGTTCTTC. Amino acids: CASSSIIYNEQFF. The chain carries TRBV11-3 and TRBJ2-1; D gene ambiguous. Deletions cut 4 bases from V and 3 bases from J, with 7 bases between. Per the germline V gene, CDR1 is SGHNT and CDR2 is YENEEA. CDR3 length: 13 amino acids.

The rearrangement links TRBV21-1 to TRBJ2-3; TRBD2 is the table's D call and was not checked against the DNA. TRBV21-1 is a known pseudogene. The CDR3 consists of 17 residues. The DNA of the CDR3 is TGTGCCAGCAGCAAGGGGGGAGGCCCCGTGTTTGTTGATACGCAGTATTTT. It encodes CASSKGGGPVFVDTQYF.